Following are 21 T cell receptor beta chains from one sample sequenced in a study of T cell clonality in common variable immunodeficiency. Generated by immunoSEQ multiplex PCR, the TCRdb table keeps only in-frame clones and is missing some. The data show 50,000 to 60,000 clones, with none appearing a single time. Sequenced material: peripheral blood mononuclear cells. These receptors were obtained from a person aged 18 to 75 in good health.

This clone was counted at least ten times. Sequencing ends 3 residues short of the CDR3 end; the germline J gene provides the rest. V usage is TRBV30 and J usage is TRBJ1-6; a possible D gene is TRBD1 (6 bases). CDR1 and CDR2 (germline): GTSNPN, SVGIG (reference sequence). Trimming pared 5 bases from V and 8 bases from J, leaving 10 bases between. This CDR3 is built from 12 residues. CDR3 DNA, as far as it was read: TGTGCCTGGGGTTCAGGGGATTCACCC. Translation: CAWGSGDSP. The entire CDR3 protein is CAWGSGDSPLHF.

This clone appeared many times. The read gets to within 3 residues of the CDR3 end, and the germline J gene fills in the rest. V is TRBV19 and J is TRBJ2-4; D perhaps matches TRBD1 (5 bases). Between the trimmed V and J ends, which lost 3 bases and 5 bases, there was a span of 8 bases. Germline CDR1 reads LNHDA; CDR2 reads SQIVND (reference sequence). The CDR3 totals 13 residues. The sequenced part of the CDR3 DNA is TGTGCCAGTAGTATTGGGGCGGAAAACATT. This sequence encodes CASSIGAENI. The whole CDR3 sequence is CASSIGAENIQYF.

In its sample, this clone was seen many times. The sequenced fragment ends 3 residues before the CDR3 boundary, so the rest is inferred from the germline J gene. V usage is TRBV19 and J usage is TRBJ1-5, with 11 bases fitting TRBD1. The CDR3 covers 16 residues. From germline, CDR1 is LNHDA and CDR2 SQIVND (reference sequence). V dropped 3 bases and J dropped 6; count of bases not matched to a gene: 7. The sequenced CDR3 bases are TGTGCCAGTAGTATCATCGGGGGACAGGGGGGTCAGCCC. Amino acid sequence: CASSIIGGQGGQP. The whole CDR3 is CASSIIGGQGGQPQHF.

This clone was seen at least ten times. With the read ending 3 residues before the CDR3 end, the germline J gene is used to fill in that end. The rearrangement joins TRBV10-2 to TRBJ1-5, with D perhaps matching TRBD1 (6 bases). Trimming took 4 bases from V and 3 from J, leaving 13 bases between them. The CDR3 has 15 amino acids. The germline gives CDR1 WSHSY, CDR2 SAAADI. The sequenced CDR3 bases are TGCGCCAGCAGTGCGGCACAGGGCGTCAATCAGCCC. This codes for CASSAAQGVNQP. The CDR3 in its entirety is CASSAAQGVNQPQHF.

This clone was detected ten times or more. Read sequence stops 3 residues before the CDR3 end, and the germline J gene provides the missing end. The V call is TRBV10-3, the J call TRBJ1-2; 12 bases line up with TRBD1. From germline, CDR1 is ENHRY and CDR2 SYGVKD. The CDR3 has 16 residues. V shed 6 bases and J 4 bases; nucleotides not matched to a gene: 9. This CDR3 is CAIRPPGQGAPYGYTF. The CDR3 bases that were read are TGTGCCATCAGACCACCGGGACAGGGGGCACCCTATGGC.

This clone was found many times. The CDR3 end falls 3 residues outside the read, so it is completed with the germline J gene. V is TRBV7-8 and J is TRBJ2-3; TRBD2 matches 11 bases. CDR1 and CDR2 from the germline V gene are SGHVS and FQNEAQ. This CDR3 region has 17 residues. Unmatched junction bases numbered 5, after V lost 1 base and J lost 2 bases. The CDR3 DNA, read in part, is TGTGCCAGCAGCTTAGGTACTAGCGGGGGCTTCACAGATACG. It codes for CASSLGTSGGFTDT. The full-length CDR3 reads as CASSLGTSGGFTDTQYF. The variable domain in full, with the rest retrieved from reference TRBV7-8 and TRBJ2-3, is GAGVSQSPRYKVAKRGQDVALRCDPISGHVSLFWYQQALGQGPEFLTYFQNEAQLDKSGLPSDRFFAERPEGSVSTLKIQRTQQEDSAVYLCASSLGTSGGFTDTQYFGPGTRLTVL.

This clone was picked up many times. The read ends 3 residues shy of where the CDR3 ends; the end is completed using the germline J gene. The J gene is TRBJ1-2, the V gene TRBV7-9; D is perhaps TRBD1 (5 bases). This CDR3 is built from 14 residues. The V gene's germline CDR1 is SEHNR and CDR2 FQNEAQ (reference sequence). V lost 1 base to trimming and J lost 2 bases, with 8 bases between them. CDR3 in amino acids: CASSLETANYGYTF. CDR3 DNA, as far as it was read: TGTGCCAGCAGCTTAGAGACAGCGAACTATGGC.

This clone was recorded many times. Coverage ceases 3 residues before the CDR3 finishes, and the germline J gene fills in the end. V usage is TRBV5-4 and J usage is TRBJ2-1; D is unresolved. The V end lost 3 bases, the J end lost 0 bases, and 13 bases lay between the germline ends. This CDR3 comprises 16 residues. Germline CDR1 and CDR2: SGHNT and YYREEE (reference sequence). Partial CDR3 DNA: TGTGCCAGCAGCTCTCGTGTCCACAACTCCTACAATGAG. Translated: CASSSRVHNSYNE. The full CDR3 reads CASSSRVHNSYNEQFF.

This clone appeared many times. Sequencing ends 3 residues short of the CDR3 end; the germline J gene provides the rest. The rearrangement links TRBV19 to TRBJ2-2, with a weak D call TRBD2 (5 bases). Trimming cost V 0 bases and J 5 bases, with 22 bases left between them. Germline V gives CDR1 LNHDA, CDR2 SQIVND (reference sequence). This CDR3 has 19 amino acids. CDR3 sequence: CASSIDFGLAEPGTGELFF. CDR3 DNA, as far as it was read: TGTGCCAGTAGTATAGATTTTGGGCTAGCCGAACCGGGGACCGGGGAG.

Notes on this clone: Given a much more abundant clone one base away, this may be a read error. The read terminates 3 residues before the CDR3 end, so the remaining end is supplied by the germline J gene. J is TRBJ2-3 and V is TRBV20-1; 10 positions match TRBD1. Germline CDR1 is DFQATT and CDR2 is SNEGSKA (reference sequence). The CDR3 extends over 14 amino acids. The CDR3 DNA, read in part, is TGCAGTGCGACCGGGACAGGGGACACAGATGCG. Translation gives CSATGTGDTDA. The CDR3, in full, reads CSATGTGDTDAQYF.

In its sample, this clone was seen many times. The sequenced fragment ends 3 residues before the CDR3 boundary, so the rest is inferred from the germline J gene. The chain has TRBV19 and TRBJ1-3, with TRBD1 as a possible D gene (6 bases). The ends were cut back, 7 bases at V and 4 bases at J, with 23 bases in the middle. Looked up from germline, CDR1 is LNHDA and CDR2 is SQIVND (reference sequence). The CDR3 is 17 residues long. CDR3 sequence: CASTPTGHTSGGNTIYF. The sequenced CDR3 bases are TGTGCCAGTACCCCAACGGGACACACCTCGGGAGGAAACACC.

This clone was counted at least ten times. From the germline J gene comes the end of the CDR3, since the read stops 3 residues before it. The V gene is TRBV7-9, the J gene TRBJ2-2; D uncertain. Germline loops: CDR1 SEHNR, CDR2 FQNEAQ (reference sequence). The CDR3 contains 15 residues. Trimming left V 1 base short and J 0 bases short, with 6 bases between. CDR3 DNA (partial): TGTGCCAGCAGCTTAGAAGCCACGAACACCGGGGAG. It specifies CASSLEATNTGE. The entire CDR3 reads CASSLEATNTGELFF.

This clone has at least ten counts. The sequenced fragment ends 3 residues before the CDR3 boundary, so the rest is inferred from the germline J gene. The rearrangement joins TRBV20-1 to TRBJ2-7; 9 positions match TRBD1. CDR1 and CDR2 from the germline V gene are DFQATT and SNEGSKA (reference sequence). The V segment lost 6 bases and the J segment 5 bases; nucleotides outside the gene matches: 23. The CDR3 consists of 18 residues. CDR3: CSALFPGQGDLLENEQYF. Incomplete CDR3 DNA: TGCAGTGCACTCTTTCCGGGACAGGGAGATTTACTAGAGAACGAG.

This clone was seen ten or more times. The DNA read from the CDR3 is TGTGCCAGCAGCTTGGGTCGACAGACTGAA. It specifies CASSLGRQTE. The whole CDR3 protein reads CASSLGRQTEAFF. J is TRBJ1-1 and V is TRBV5-6; maybe TRBD1 (5 bases). The observed sequence ends 3 residues before the CDR3 terminus, with the missing tail filled in from the germline J gene. The CDR3 totals 13 residues. Trimming stripped 0 bases from V and 5 bases from J, with 8 bases between. Germline V gives CDR1 SGHDT, CDR2 YYEEEE.

This clone has a count of ten or more. Read sequence stops 3 residues before the CDR3 end, and the germline J gene provides the missing end. The J gene is TRBJ1-2, the V gene TRBV5-6; D ambiguous. Trimming cost V 0 bases and J 4 bases, with 7 bases left between them. The CDR3 extends over 13 amino acids. Germline assignment: CDR1 SGHDT and CDR2 YYEEEE. CDR3 DNA, as far as it was read: TGTGCCAGCAGCTTGGGTAGCCCCTATGGC. Translating gives CASSLGSPYG. The CDR3, in full, reads CASSLGSPYGYTF. The full variable domain, completed using reference TRBV5-6 and TRBJ1-2, is DAGVTQSPTHLIKTRGQQVTLRCSPKSGHDTVSWYQQALGQGPQFIFQYYEEEERQRGNFPDRFSGHQFPNYSSELNVNALLLGDSALYLCASSLGSPYGYTFGSGTRLTVV.

This clone was seen at least ten times. With the read ending 3 residues before the CDR3 end, the germline J gene is used to fill in that end. The rearrangement joins TRBV6-4 to TRBJ2-6; D perhaps matches TRBD2 (5 bases). This CDR3 has 15 residues. In germline, CDR1 is MRHNA, CDR2 SNTAGT. V dropped 2 bases and J dropped 3 bases, with 8 bases sitting between them. The CDR3 reads CASSDEGLGANVLTF. CDR3 DNA, as far as it was read: TGTGCCAGCAGTGACGAGGGCCTTGGGGCCAACGTC.

This clone has a count of ten or more. The CDR3 end falls 3 residues outside the read, so it is completed with the germline J gene. The chain has TRBV19 and TRBJ1-5; tentative D call: TRBD1 (6 bases). The CDR3 totals 14 residues. Trimming left V 6 bases short and J 7 bases short, with 16 bases between. In germline, CDR1 is LNHDA, CDR2 SQIVND (reference sequence). CDR3 loop: CASSIGGLWQPQHF. CDR3 DNA (partial): TGTGCCAGTAGCATCGGGGGGCTTTGGCAGCCC.

This clone was counted at least ten times. The sequence runs out 3 residues before the end of the CDR3; the remainder is reconstructed from the germline J gene. The chain is built from TRBV7-2 and TRBJ2-1; the match to TRBD2 covers 9 bases. The V segment lost 1 base and the J segment 5 bases; nucleotides outside the gene matches: 3. This CDR3 has 15 residues. Germline assignment: CDR1 SGHTA and CDR2 FQGNSA. The CDR3: CASSLGTSVNNEQFF. Incomplete CDR3 DNA: TGTGCCAGCAGCTTAGGGACTAGCGTCAACAATGAG.

This clone was recorded many times. The observed sequence ends 3 residues before the CDR3 terminus, with the missing tail filled in from the germline J gene. The chain uses TRBV20-1 and TRBJ2-7; 11 nucleotides align to TRBD2. V shed 5 bases and J 4 bases; nucleotides not matched to a gene: 10. Germline assignment: CDR1 DFQATT and CDR2 SNEGSKA (reference sequence). The CDR3 covers 15 residues. CDR3 region: CSAYKTSGTIYEQYF. The part of the CDR3 DNA that was read is TGCAGTGCTTACAAGACTAGCGGGACCATTTACGAG.

This clone was found many times. The read ends 3 residues before the CDR3 terminus; that terminus is restored from the germline J gene. This chain uses TRBV3-1 (or the pseudogene TRBV3-2) with TRBJ2-5; 10 bases are a match to TRBD2. V shed 0 bases and J 1 base; nucleotides not matched to a gene: 5. The germline gives CDR1 LGHDT, CDR2 YNNKEL (reference sequence). This CDR3 spans 17 amino acids. This chain's CDR3 is CASSQDGLADRQETQYF. CDR3 DNA, as far as it was read: TGTGCCAGCAGCCAAGATGGACTAGCGGATCGCCAAGAGACC.

The table lists this clone with many counts. The CDR3 goes on 3 residues after the read ends, and that part is filled in from the germline J gene. The gene calls are TRBV19 and TRBJ1-2; 8 positions agree with TRBD1. CDR1 and CDR2 (germline): LNHDA, SQIVND (reference sequence). The CDR3 extends over 15 amino acids. V lost 10 bases to trimming and J lost 4 bases; unmatched junction nucleotides: 14. The CDR3 sequence: CATPSDRGTGYGYTF. The DNA read from the CDR3 is TGTGCCACTCCGTCCGACAGGGGAACAGGCTATGGC.